This is a list of T cell receptor beta chains from one sample in a study of post-analysis software for immune sequencing data. TCRdb processed the PCR reads anew with MiXCR; each CDR3 protein has one entry. The sample lists roughly 870,000 distinct CDR3 sequences, roughly 50% seen once, with about 4.8% in the top ten. Sequences were obtained from blood. Receptor source: a girl aged 10 to 17 with multiple sclerosis. Each CDR3 is given with its conserved first and last residue. The D gene is left open where the match is weak. Clone size is given for some rows only: seen once, a few or many times, or a class if the clone is expanded.

j_gene	v_gene	d_gene	abundance	CDR3nt	CDR3aa
TRBJ2-2	TRBV29-1	NA	NA	TGCAGCGTTCCCGACGGGACCGGGGAGCTGTTTTTT	CSVPDGTGELFF
TRBJ2-5	TRBV29-1	NA	NA	TGCAGCGGGAGCCGGGACTCGAAAGAGACCCAGTACTTC	CSGSRDSKETQYF
TRBJ1-2	TRBV12-3/TRBV12-4	TRBD1	few	TGTGCCAGCAGTTCCATACAGGGGAGCTATGGCTACACCTTC	CASSSIQGSYGYTF
TRBJ2-7	TRBV29-1	NA	once	TGCAGCGTTGAAGATGGGGGGGCGTGGGGGGCCTACGAGCAGTACTTC	CSVEDGGAWGAYEQYF
TRBJ2-7	TRBV5-1	NA	NA	TGCGCCAGCAGGAGAGAGGTCAACGAGCAGTACTTC	CASRREVNEQYF
TRBJ2-7	TRBV6-2/TRBV6-3	TRBD1	many	TGTGCCAGCAGGGACAGGCCTCTCGAGCAGTACTTC	CASRDRPLEQYF
TRBJ2-5	TRBV5-1	NA	NA	TGCGCCAGCAGTTATGACAGGTCGCCTCAAGAGACCCAGTACTTC	CASSYDRSPQETQYF
TRBJ1-2	TRBV5-1	NA	few	TGCGCCAGCAGCTTGGGGACAGACACCACAGGCGGCTACACCTTC	CASSLGTDTTGGYTF
TRBJ2-7	TRBV9	NA	once	TGTGCCAGCAGCGTAGGCGTAGCCTCCTACGAGCAGTACTTC	CASSVGVASYEQYF
TRBJ2-3	TRBV5-6	NA	once	TGTGCCAGCAGCTTGGGGGCAACAACTAGCACAGATACGCAGTATTTT	CASSLGATTSTDTQYF
TRBJ1-1	TRBV5-1	TRBD1	NA	TGCGCCGGCAGCTTGGAAGGGGGCGCGGGGAAAACTGAAGCTTTCTTT	CAGSLEGGAGKTEAFF
TRBJ1-5	TRBV6-5	NA	NA	TGTGCCAGCAGGACAACAGGGTCTCGCAATCAGCCCCAGCATTTT	CASRTTGSRNQPQHF
TRBJ2-2	TRBV27	TRBD1	NA	TGTGCCAGCAGTTCACATCGGGACAGATTGAACACCGGGGAGCTGTTTTTT	CASSSHRDRLNTGELFF
TRBJ2-5	TRBV20-1	NA	NA	TGCAGTGCTAGAGATTACGTGGCCGTGCTCCGGGAGACCCAGTACTTC	CSARDYVAVLRETQYF
TRBJ2-7	TRBV29-1	NA	NA	TGCAGCGTTGAGGCCGGGCCTCCCTACGAGCAGTACTTC	CSVEAGPPYEQYF
TRBJ2-3	TRBV12-3/TRBV12-4	NA	NA	TGTGCCAGCACCACCAAGGGGAATACGCAGTATTTT	CASTTKGNTQYF
TRBJ2-1	TRBV20-1	NA	few	TGCAGTGCTCCTAGGGTGGATGAGCAGTTCTTC	CSAPRVDEQFF
TRBJ2-1	TRBV5-1	NA	NA	TGCGCCAGCAGCTTCGCTAGAGGAGGCAATGAGCAGTTCTTC	CASSFARGGNEQFF
TRBJ2-5	TRBV30	NA	NA	TGTGCCTGGAGTCCCCGGGTGTTAGTGGGGACGGAGACCCAGTACTTC	CAWSPRVLVGTETQYF
TRBJ1-1	TRBV15	NA	NA	TGTGCCACCAGCAGAGATAGTACCCTCACAGGAGCTTTCTTT	CATSRDSTLTGAFF
TRBJ2-1	TRBV7-9	TRBD1	few	TGTGCCAGCAGCCAAGGGCTAGGACAGGGTGACTCCTACAATGAGCAGTTCTTC	CASSQGLGQGDSYNEQFF
TRBJ2-7	TRBV20-1	TRBD1	NA	TGCAGTGTTAGTATGACAGGGTTTTACGAGCAGTACTTC	CSVSMTGFYEQYF
TRBJ1-5	TRBV20-1	NA	NA	TGCAGTGCTCGGAGGGAGCTCGGCGCGAGAGCCAATCAGCCCCAGCATTTT	CSARRELGARANQPQHF
TRBJ2-7	TRBV25-1	NA	NA	TGTGCCAGCGGCGGGAATCCTCCCTTCTACGAGCAGTACTTC	CASGGNPPFYEQYF
TRBJ2-5	TRBV7-2	TRBD2	NA	TGTGCCAGCAGCTTAACGGGGGGGGCAGGCCAAGAGACCCAGTACTTC	CASSLTGGAGQETQYF
TRBJ2-7	TRBV29-1	TRBD1	NA	TGCAGCGTCGACCGGGACAGGGGGCCTTACTTCCGCTCCTACGAGCAGTACTTC	CSVDRDRGPYFRSYEQYF
TRBJ2-5	TRBV9	NA	NA	TGTGCCAGTAGCGTAGATCCGGGGGAGACCCAGTACTTC	CASSVDPGETQYF
TRBJ1-1	TRBV5-1	NA	few	TGCGCCAGCAGCCCTCCGGGGGCTGGAGGCACTGAAGCTTTCTTT	CASSPPGAGGTEAFF
TRBJ2-5	TRBV20-1	TRBD2	NA	TGCAGTGCTAGAGATTGGGGGGGGACTAGCGGCCCCAAAGAGACCCAGTACTTC	CSARDWGGTSGPKETQYF
TRBJ1-2	TRBV5-1	NA	few	TGCGCCAGCAGCTTGGCGAGGAGGATCGGGTATGGCTACACCTTC	CASSLARRIGYGYTF
TRBJ2-3	TRBV5-5	TRBD1	NA	TGTGCCAGCAGCATACAGGGGGCGGTCACAGATACGCAGTATTTT	CASSIQGAVTDTQYF
TRBJ2-7	TRBV29-1	TRBD1	NA	TGCAGCGTTGCAGGGGGGACAGGGTTTAACGAGCAGTACTTC	CSVAGGTGFNEQYF
TRBJ2-7	TRBV6-1	TRBD1	NA	TGTGCCAGCATTGAGTCTGGTCGGGGCCGGACAGGGGGCAATTACGAGCAGTACTTC	CASIESGRGRTGGNYEQYF
TRBJ2-4	TRBV6-2/TRBV6-3	NA	few	TGTGCCAGCAGTTACCCTACAGGGGCCAAAAACATTCAGTACTTC	CASSYPTGAKNIQYF